This T cell receptor beta chain was obtained from a study of blood T cell repertoires in COVID-19. Repertoires were generated with immunoSEQ multiplex PCR, while TCRdb's copy carries only in-frame clones and drops some. The sample has about 140,000 clones, nearly 80% seen once. Recovered status applied to Cohort 3 donors who had two consecutive negative PCRs. It also applied to those with clearance or with symptom resolution. The germline gives CDR1 MGHRA, CDR2 YSYEKL. Trimming removed 1 base from V and 4 bases from J, with 10 bases in between. The CDR3 consists of 15 residues. This chain links TRBV4-1 with TRBJ2-2; possible D gene TRBD2, 6 bases. This receptor was identified in a woman between 45 and 65 years old who had recovered from COVID-19. The sample taken for sequencing was PBMCs or T cells enriched from blood (not recorded which). The CDR3 spells CASSQGGDFTGELFF. DNA of the CDR3: TGCGCCAGCAGCCAAGGGGGGGATTTCACCGGGGAGCTGTTTTTT.